The rows below give T cell receptor beta chains drawn from one sample of a study of T cells in Graves' hyperthyroidism and ophthalmopathy. TCRdb re-analysed the multiplex PCR reads in MiXCR, keeping a single row per CDR3 protein. The sample includes 300,000 to 500,000 distinct CDR3 sequences, around 14% of them seen just once. The sample comprised blood. These TCRs come from a woman in her 30s with Graves' hyperthyroidism. CDR3s include the opening cysteine and the closing phenylalanine or tryptophan. D genes are given only for firm matches. Part of the rows lack a size; the others show once, few, many or a class for expanded clones.

v_call: TRBV5-1; j_call: TRBJ1-5; clone_size: few; d_call: -; cdr3_aa: CASSLGGVGNQPQHF; cdr3_nt: TGCGCCAGCAGCTTGGGGGGAGTGGGTAATCAGCCCCAGCATTTT
v_call: TRBV27; j_call: TRBJ2-5; clone_size: few; d_call: TRBD1; cdr3_aa: CASRRDRVQETQYF; cdr3_nt: TGTGCCAGCAGGCGGGACAGGGTCCAAGAGACCCAGTACTTC
v_call: TRBV5-1; j_call: TRBJ1-3; clone_size: -; d_call: -; cdr3_aa: CASSLGTASSGNTIYF; cdr3_nt: TGCGCCAGCAGCTTGGGGACGGCGAGCTCTGGAAACACCATATATTTT
v_call: TRBV11-2; j_call: TRBJ2-7; clone_size: many; d_call: TRBD2; cdr3_aa: CASSLQVGSGSSGSYEQYF; cdr3_nt: TGTGCCAGCAGCTTACAAGTCGGTAGCGGGAGCTCAGGCTCCTACGAGCAGTACTTC
v_call: TRBV24-1; j_call: TRBJ2-4; clone_size: -; d_call: TRBD1; cdr3_aa: CATSDPGQGAAKNIQYF; cdr3_nt: TGTGCCACCAGTGACCCAGGACAGGGGGCGGCCAAAAACATTCAGTACTTC
v_call: TRBV18; j_call: TRBJ1-1; clone_size: few; d_call: -; cdr3_aa: CASSPITNTGAFF; cdr3_nt: TGTGCCAGCTCACCTATTACGAACACTGGAGCTTTCTTT
v_call: TRBV6-4; j_call: TRBJ1-4; clone_size: few; d_call: -; cdr3_aa: CASSDRGNEKLFF; cdr3_nt: TGTGCCAGCAGTGACAGGGGTAATGAAAAACTGTTTTTT
v_call: TRBV6-2/TRBV6-3; j_call: TRBJ2-1; clone_size: many; d_call: TRBD2; cdr3_aa: CASTDRASGKISYNEQFF; cdr3_nt: TGTGCCAGCACCGACCGCGCTAGCGGGAAGATCTCCTACAATGAGCAGTTCTTC
v_call: TRBV4-1; j_call: TRBJ2-1; clone_size: few; d_call: -; cdr3_aa: CASSQAIAAEGEQFF; cdr3_nt: TGCGCCAGCAGCCAAGCAATAGCGGCTGAGGGAGAGCAGTTCTTC
v_call: TRBV4-1; j_call: TRBJ2-7; clone_size: few; d_call: -; cdr3_aa: CASSPTGRIYEQYF; cdr3_nt: TGCGCCAGCAGCCCTACGGGGAGGATCTACGAGCAGTACTTC